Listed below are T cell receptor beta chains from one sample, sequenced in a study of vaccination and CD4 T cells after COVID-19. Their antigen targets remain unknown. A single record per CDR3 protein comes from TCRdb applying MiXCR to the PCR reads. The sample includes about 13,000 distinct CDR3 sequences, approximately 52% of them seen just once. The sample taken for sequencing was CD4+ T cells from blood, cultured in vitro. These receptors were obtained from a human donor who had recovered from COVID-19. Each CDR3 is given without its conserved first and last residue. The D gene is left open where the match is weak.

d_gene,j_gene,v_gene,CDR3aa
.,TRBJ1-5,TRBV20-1,SATPSPGNQPQH
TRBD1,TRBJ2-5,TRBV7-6,ASSRTGYQETQY
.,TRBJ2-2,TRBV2,ASSAQGGNTGELF
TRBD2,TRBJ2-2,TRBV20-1,SARDLAGDTGELF
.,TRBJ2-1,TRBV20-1,SFRDPGEQF
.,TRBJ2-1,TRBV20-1,SARVRLGGTYNEQF
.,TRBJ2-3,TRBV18,ASSPRASTDTQY
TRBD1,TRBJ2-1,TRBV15,ATSRAGQRINEQF
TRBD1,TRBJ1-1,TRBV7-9,ASSGQARTEAF
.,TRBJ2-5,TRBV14,ASSQGTTRFGETQY
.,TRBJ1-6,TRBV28,ASMVGYQGGTYNSPLH
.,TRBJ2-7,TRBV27,ASSPPGTYEQY
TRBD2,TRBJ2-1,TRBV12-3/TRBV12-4,ASRSGTSGNEQF
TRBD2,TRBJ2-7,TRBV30,AWGFGTSGRAVNYEQY
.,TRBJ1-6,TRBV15,ATSRDSGVGSPLH
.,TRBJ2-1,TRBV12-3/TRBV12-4,ASSTGTDNEQF
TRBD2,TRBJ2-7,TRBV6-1,ASSRTSGYEQY
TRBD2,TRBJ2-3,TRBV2,ASSRLAGSTDTQY
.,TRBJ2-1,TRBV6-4,ASSESGTPYNEQF
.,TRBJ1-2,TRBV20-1,SAREIYGYT
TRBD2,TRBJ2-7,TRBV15,ATSRGASGFYEQY